This entry lists 6 T cell receptor beta chains sequenced from one sample in a study of T cell repertoires in cytomegalovirus infection. One entry per CDR3 protein results from TCRdb running MiXCR on the reads. The sample includes hundreds of thousands of distinct CDR3 sequences, 20% to 25% of them seen just once. The sequenced sample was CD8+ T cells from PBMCs. Receptor source: a human donor in good health (CMV status not recorded). Some clones in this sample may be carry-over from other donors' samples.

V usage is TRBV19 and J usage is TRBJ2-1; D is undetermined. There are 16 residues in the CDR3. CDR1 is LNHDA and CDR2 is SQIVND in the germline V gene (reference sequence). Between the trimmed V and J ends, which lost 7 bases and 0 bases, there was a span of 16 bases. CDR3 coding DNA: TGTGCCAGTACCTCGGCGGTAGCTCACTCCTACAATGAGCAGTTCTTC. The encoded protein is CASTSAVAHSYNEQFF. Full variable domain (outside the CDR3, taken from reference TRBV19 and TRBJ2-1): DGGITQSPKYLFRKEGQNVTLSCEQNLNHDAMYWYRQDPGQGLRLIYYSQIVNDFQKGDIAEGYSVSREKKESFPLTVTSAQKNPTAFYLCASTSAVAHSYNEQFFGPGTRLTVL.

This clonotype was observed a few times. V and J are TRBV5-1 and TRBJ1-3; no definite D call. The CDR3 spans 14 residues. The germline V gene has CDR1 SGHRS and CDR2 YFSETQ. The ends were cut back, 4 bases at V and 7 bases at J, with 15 bases in the middle. CDR3 amino acids: CASSPGIGLNTIYF. CDR3 DNA: TGCGCCAGCAGCCCGGGGATAGGGTTGAACACCATATATTTT.

The chain uses TRBV6-2 or TRBV6-3 and TRBJ2-7; no clear D gene. Per germline, CDR1 MNHEY and CDR2 SVGEGT. CDR3 length equals 12 residues. CDR3 DNA: TGTGCCGGCAGTATGTCCCCCTACGAGCAGTACGTC. Its translation: CAGSMSPYEQYV.

V is TRBV20-1 and J is TRBJ2-3; D gene ambiguous. The V end lost 5 bases, the J end lost 0 bases, and 12 bases lay between the germline ends. The CDR3 covers 14 residues. Germline CDR1 and CDR2: DFQATT and SNEGSKA (reference sequence). The CDR3 region has the DNA TGCAGTGCTTTACGCGGCGCTAGCACAGATACGCAGTATTTT. Its protein product is CSALRGASTDTQYF.

On this clonotype itself: A much more abundant neighbour one base away suggests this may be a read error. CDR3 coding DNA: TGTGCCAGCAGCCCCTCGGGGGGGGACCGCACCGGGGAGCTGTTTTTT. Protein sequence: CASSPSGGDRTGELFF. This sequence joins TRBV7-2 and TRBJ2-2, with 8 bases matching TRBD2. CDR3 size: 16 residues. With 5 bases clipped from V and 4 bases from J, the junction kept 9 bases outside the gene matches. Germline V gene sequence: CDR1 SGHTA, CDR2 FQGNSA.

On this clonotype itself: A junction end diverges from the germline sequence, so it may reflect a read error. The genes are TRBV10-3 and TRBJ2-7; no clear D. This CDR3 has 19 amino acids. The germline CDR1 and CDR2 sequences are ENHRY and SYGVKD. Here the CDR3 reads CAITELRYRADKASYEQYF. In DNA, the CDR3 is TGTGCCATCACTGAGTTGCGGTACCGTGCGGATAAGGCTTCCTACGAGCAGTACTTC.